This T cell receptor beta chain came from a study of OX40 agonist ivuxolimab in advanced cancers. At the level of the study: The dose-escalation cohort was roughly 84% male, with a mean age of about 60 years, ranging about 23 to 90. Three patients, one with hepatocellular carcinoma and two with cutaneous melanoma, achieved partial responses.

The V end lost 1 base, the J end lost 5 bases, and 10 bases lay between the germline ends. Per germline, CDR1 LGHNA and CDR2 YSLEER. This CDR3 has 14 residues. Systemic immunosuppression or autoimmune disease history was grounds to exclude patients. Measured with immunoSEQ multiplex PCR; TCRdb has only the in-frame clones, and not every one. The table includes 50,000 to 65,000 clones, about four fifths detected once. With respect to this clone: Its antigen is currently unknown.

Study observations and caveats: Antigens targeted by the expanded peripheral T cells were not determined.

The specimen was CD4+ or CD8+ T cells sorted from blood, collected in a trial of the OX40 agonist ivuxolimab. The receptor comes from an adult with an advanced solid tumor such as melanoma, head and neck, liver or kidney cancer. This rearrangement joins TRBV4-3 to TRBJ2-3, with D unclear. CDR3 nucleotide sequence: TGCGCCAGCAGCCAAGGAACGCGCGGAGATACGCAGTATTTT. Residues: CASSQGTRGDTQYF.